This T cell receptor (beta chain) is drawn from a study of T-cell reconstitution after alpha-beta-depleted transplantation in children (dated by TCRdb to about 2016). At the level of the whole study: The study quantitatively tracked T-cell immune reconstitution after TCRalphabeta/CD19-depleted allogeneic hematopoietic cell transplantation in children using TCR repertoire profiling.

Looking up the germline V gene yields CDR1 MNHEY and CDR2 SVGEGT. Measured from the cysteine to the phenylalanine, the CDR3 is 14 residues long. The kept DNA is CDR3 alone, 42 bases in frame from the first base. V and J lose 3 bases and 6 bases, and a span of 12 bases separates them. General findings and caveats noted by the study authors: In some patients, the high TCRbeta diversity seen at day 60 was put down to recipient T cells and intrathymic progenitors that had survived conditioning. Over subsequent months, a decline in hyperexpanded clone frequencies was noted, and after one year, T-cell counts and TCRbeta diversity were mostly ascribed to newly produced T cells. The apparently early alphabetaT-cell count recovery about two months after transplant was reportedly dependent on only several hundred rapidly expanded clones derived from non-depleted graft cells.

The treatment or condition label of this sample denotes: allogeneic hematopoietic cell transplantation with graft depleted of TCRalphabeta T cells and CD19 B cells. The children who served as transplant recipients had been given grafts of TCRalphabeta/CD19-depleted allogeneic hematopoietic cells. This clonotype showed up just a few times. Its specific antigen is unknown. Base-call qualities are not available, and no considerably larger clone is one nucleotide away. The library came from PCR. The sequencer was an Illumina HiSeq 2500. To normalize quantification of the TCRbeta repertoire, the TCR libraries were built with molecular barcoding that relied on unique molecular identifiers. TCRdb reran the public reads through fastp at Q25 and MiXCR, keeping productive beta chains. Each CDR3 protein gets just one entry, which takes the most common genes and DNA from the rows behind it. Within this sample are under 750,000 distinct CDR3 sequences, with about 21% of them counted one time only. The ten most abundant clones make up roughly an eighth of the sample.

This clonotype was obtained from a boy younger than two who had a stem cell transplant for acute myeloid leukemia, so the T cells may come from the graft donor. The specimen comprised PBMCs, mostly from graft donor cells, sampled 360 days after TCRalphabeta/CD19-depleted stem cell transplant. The V and J genes are TRBV6-2 or TRBV6-3 and TRBJ2-4; possibly the D gene is TRBD2, per 6 matching bases. The CDR3: CASSYAYGGNIQYF. Read as DNA, the sequence is TGTGCCAGCAGTTATGCCTACGGGGGAAACATTCAGTACTTC.